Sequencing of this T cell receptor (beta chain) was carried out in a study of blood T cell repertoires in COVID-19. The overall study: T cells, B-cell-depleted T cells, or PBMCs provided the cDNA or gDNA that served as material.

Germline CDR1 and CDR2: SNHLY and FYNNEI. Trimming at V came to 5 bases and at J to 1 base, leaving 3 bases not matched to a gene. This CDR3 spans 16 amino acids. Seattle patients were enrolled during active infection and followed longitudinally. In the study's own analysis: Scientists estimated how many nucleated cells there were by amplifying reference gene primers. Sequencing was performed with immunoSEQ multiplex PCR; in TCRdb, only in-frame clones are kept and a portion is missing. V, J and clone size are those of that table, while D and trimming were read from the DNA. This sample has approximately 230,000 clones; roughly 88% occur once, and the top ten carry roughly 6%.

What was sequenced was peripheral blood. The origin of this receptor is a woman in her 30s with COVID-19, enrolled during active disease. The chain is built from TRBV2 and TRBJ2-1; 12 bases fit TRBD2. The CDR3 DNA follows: TGTGCCAGCAGTCCGACTAGCGGGGGTTCCTACAATGAGCAGTTCTTC. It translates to CASSPTSGGSYNEQFF.